This TCR beta chain was identified during a study of blood T cells in healthy people across ages. Overall study results and limits: PBMCs left unsorted prevented a conclusive naive versus antigen-experienced comparison. The long-lived group displayed more naive CD4+ cells, plus higher diversity, than the aged donors did.

Looked up from germline, CDR1 is SGDLS and CDR2 is YYNGEE. The V end lost 7 bases, the J end lost 6 bases, and 9 bases lay between the germline ends. The CDR3 runs to 11 residues. With respect to this clonotype: What it binds is unknown.

Alongside a J-beta primer mix, a sample-barcoded 5' primer served in a second PCR lasting about 6 to 12 cycles. MiXCR was run by TCRdb on the 5' RACE reads, yielding one entry per CDR3 protein. The table shows about 1.7 million distinct CDR3 sequences, with 28% occurring only once. This receptor was obtained from a woman aged 25 to 39 in good health. The J gene is TRBJ2-3, the V gene TRBV9, with D unresolved. Specimen: blood. As DNA, the CDR3 is TGTGCCAGCGGCTTGTGGGATACGCAGTATTTT. The encoded protein is CASGLWDTQYF. The full variable domain, rest sourced from reference TRBV9 and TRBJ2-3, is DSGVTQTPKHLITATGQRVTLRCSPRSGDLSVYWYQQSLDQGLQFLIQYYNGEERAKGNILERFSAQQFPDLHSELNLSSLELGDSALYFCASGLWDTQYFGPGTRLTVL.